The source of this T cell receptor beta chain is a study of T cell responses to AZD1222 COVID-19 vaccine. Repertoires were generated with immunoSEQ multiplex PCR, while TCRdb's copy carries only in-frame clones and drops some. The sample shows around 100,000 clones, 85% of them seen only once. The clonotype was recovered from an adult who received the AZD1222 COVID-19 vaccine. Sequences were derived from peripheral blood, sampled 28 days after the second AZD1222 dose.

The CDR3 DNA is TGCGCCAGCAGCCAACTCGCTACTAGAACTAGCACAGATACGCAGTATTTT. Its protein is CASSQLATRTSTDTQYF. The chain employs TRBV4-3 and TRBJ2-3; D may be TRBD2 (5 bases). Trimming took 2 bases from V and 0 from J, leaving 15 bases between them. Germline CDR1 is LGHNA and CDR2 is YSLEER. CDR3 length equals 17 residues.